This T cell receptor (beta chain) was captured by sequencing in a study of beta chain features in type 1 diabetes. Sequencing targeted expressed TCRB transcripts, as all isolated RNA had been reverse transcribed. Repertoires were generated with immunoSEQ multiplex PCR, while TCRdb's copy carries only in-frame clones and drops some. The table lists fewer than 200,000 clones, less than 15% of them singletons. With 4 bases clipped from V and 4 bases from J, the junction kept 4 bases outside the gene matches. This CDR3 contains 13 residues. CDR1 is SQVTM, CDR2 ANQGSEA, per germline. V and J are TRBV29-1 and TRBJ2-1; TRBD1 aligns across 7 bases. This TCR was sampled from a woman aged 18-29 years in good health. Material: central memory CD4+ T cells from blood. Written as DNA, the CDR3 is TGCAGCGTTGGCCCGGACAGGTACAATGAGCAGTTCTTC. Translated: CSVGPDRYNEQFF.